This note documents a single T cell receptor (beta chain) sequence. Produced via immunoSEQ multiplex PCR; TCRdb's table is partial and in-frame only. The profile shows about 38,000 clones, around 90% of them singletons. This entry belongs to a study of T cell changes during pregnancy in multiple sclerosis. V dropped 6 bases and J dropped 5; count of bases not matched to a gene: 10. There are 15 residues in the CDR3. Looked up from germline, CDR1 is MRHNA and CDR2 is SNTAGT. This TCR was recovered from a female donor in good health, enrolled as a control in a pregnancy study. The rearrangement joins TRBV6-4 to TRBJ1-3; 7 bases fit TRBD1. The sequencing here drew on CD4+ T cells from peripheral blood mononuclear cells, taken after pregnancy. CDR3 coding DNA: TGTGCCAGCAGCGATTTCAGGGGGATAAGAAACACCATATATTTT. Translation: CASSDFRGIRNTIYF.